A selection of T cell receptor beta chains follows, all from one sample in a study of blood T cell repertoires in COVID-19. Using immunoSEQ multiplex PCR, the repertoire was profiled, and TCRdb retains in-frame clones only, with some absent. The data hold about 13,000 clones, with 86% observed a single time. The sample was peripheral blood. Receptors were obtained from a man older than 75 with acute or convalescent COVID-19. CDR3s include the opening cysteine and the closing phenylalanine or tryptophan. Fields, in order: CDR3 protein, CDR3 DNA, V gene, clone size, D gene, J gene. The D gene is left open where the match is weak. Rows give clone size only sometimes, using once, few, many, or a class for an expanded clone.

CDR3aa: CASSLAGGNNEQFF
CDR3nt: TGTGCCAGCAGCTTGGCGGGGGGGAACAATGAGCAGTTCTTC
v_gene: TRBV7-3
abundance: .
d_gene: TRBD2
j_gene: TRBJ2-1

CDR3aa: CASSIQTGHGNTIYF
CDR3nt: TGCGCCAGCAGCATTCAAACAGGGCACGGAAACACCATATATTTT
v_gene: TRBV5-1
abundance: .
d_gene: .
j_gene: TRBJ1-3

CDR3aa: CAISEEQGAYGYTF
CDR3nt: TGTGCCATCAGTGAGGAACAGGGGGCTTATGGCTACACCTTC
v_gene: TRBV10-3
abundance: .
d_gene: TRBD1
j_gene: TRBJ1-2

CDR3aa: CASSPSPNTEAFF
CDR3nt: TGTGCCAGCAGCCCGAGTCCGAACACTGAAGCTTTCTTT
v_gene: TRBV28
abundance: .
d_gene: .
j_gene: TRBJ1-1

CDR3aa: CAWSILDQGEQFF
CDR3nt: TGTGCCTGGAGTATCCTGGACCAGGGTGAGCAGTTCTTC
v_gene: TRBV30
abundance: .
d_gene: .
j_gene: TRBJ2-1

CDR3aa: CASSLRVRDRENTIYF
CDR3nt: TGTGCCAGCAGCTTAAGGGTCCGGGACAGGGAAAACACCATATATTTT
v_gene: TRBV7-2
abundance: .
d_gene: TRBD1
j_gene: TRBJ1-3

CDR3aa: CASGEANTEAFF
CDR3nt: TGTGCCAGTGGGGAGGCGAACACTGAAGCTTTCTTT
v_gene: TRBV19
abundance: few
d_gene: .
j_gene: TRBJ1-1

CDR3aa: CASSYSQGSYEQYF
CDR3nt: TGTGCCAGCAGTTACTCGCAGGGCTCCTACGAGCAGTACTTC
v_gene: TRBV6-5
abundance: .
d_gene: .
j_gene: TRBJ2-7

CDR3aa: CASSNRDRGGRTEAFF
CDR3nt: TGTGCCAGCAGCAACCGGGACAGGGGTGGTAGAACTGAAGCTTTCTTT
v_gene: TRBV21-1
abundance: medium-sized
d_gene: .
j_gene: TRBJ1-1

CDR3aa: CASRGTVGNTIYF
CDR3nt: TGTGCCAGCAGGGGGACAGTAGGAAACACCATATATTTT
v_gene: TRBV9
abundance: .
d_gene: TRBD1
j_gene: TRBJ1-3

CDR3aa: CASSSYGLSTDTQYF
CDR3nt: TGCGCCAGCAGCTCCTACGGACTTTCCACAGATACGCAGTATTTT
v_gene: TRBV5-1
abundance: .
d_gene: .
j_gene: TRBJ2-3

CDR3aa: CASSTDSPLHF
CDR3nt: TGTGCCAGCAGTACAGATTCACCCCTCCACTTT
v_gene: TRBV6-5
abundance: once
d_gene: .
j_gene: TRBJ1-6

CDR3aa: CASSLSPPGTGITGELFF
CDR3nt: TGCGCCAGCAGCCTGAGTCCCCCGGGGACAGGGATCACCGGGGAGCTGTTTTTT
v_gene: TRBV4-1
abundance: .
d_gene: TRBD1
j_gene: TRBJ2-2

CDR3aa: CASSLRTGRTEAFF
CDR3nt: TGTGCCAGCTCACTCCGGACAGGGCGCACTGAAGCTTTCTTT
v_gene: TRBV18
abundance: once
d_gene: TRBD1
j_gene: TRBJ1-1